Listed below are T cell receptor beta chains from one sample, sequenced in a study of T cells in Graves' hyperthyroidism and ophthalmopathy. TCRdb reprocessed the multiplex PCR reads via MiXCR and lists one record per CDR3 protein. The sample consists of 600,000 or so distinct CDR3 sequences, about 14% of them appearing once. Sequencing was performed on blood. The receptors shown here come from a woman between 50 and 59 years old with Graves' ophthalmopathy. The CDR3 runs from the conserved cysteine through the conserved F or W. A D gene is named only where the DNA matches it firmly. Size values are once, few and many counts, or a class for expanded clones, and some rows have none.

V,D,J,size,CDR3,DNA
TRBV18,-,TRBJ2-7,many,CASSPLAAYEQYF,TGTGCCAGCTCACCATTGGCAGCCTACGAGCAGTACTTC
TRBV7-9,-,TRBJ1-1,many,CASSLEGREAFF,TGTGCCAGCAGCTTAGAGGGGCGCGAAGCTTTCTTT
TRBV20-1,TRBD2,TRBJ2-7,many,CSARTAGGTYEQYF,TGCAGTGCTAGGACGGCGGGAGGGACCTACGAGCAGTACTTC
TRBV27,-,TRBJ2-1,many,CASSPDRAYNEQFF,TGTGCCAGCAGTCCAGATCGGGCCTACAATGAGCAGTTCTTC
TRBV11-3,TRBD2,TRBJ2-2,-,CASSDPTGTSGHGELFF,TGTGCCAGCAGCGACCCCACCGGGACTAGCGGGCACGGGGAGCTGTTTTTT
TRBV15,TRBD2,TRBJ2-1,-,CATSSTSGIYNEQFF,TGTGCCACCAGCAGTACTAGCGGGATATATAATGAGCAGTTCTTC
TRBV7-3,TRBD1,TRBJ1-1,-,CASSLPGQLTEALF,TGTGCCAGCAGCTTACCGGGACAGTTAACTGAAGCTCTCTTT
TRBV11-2,-,TRBJ2-1,many,CASSLVGSLGLGHYNEQFF,TGTGCCAGCAGCTTAGTGGGGAGTCTAGGGCTAGGGCACTACAATGAGCAGTTCTTC
TRBV13,TRBD1,TRBJ1-6,many,CASSLNGGQEDGPLHF,TGTGCCAGCAGCTTAAATGGGGGACAGGAGGATGGACCCCTCCACTTT
TRBV28,-,TRBJ1-5,few,CASSLGGREGSGQPQHF,TGTGCCAGCAGTTTAGGTGGCAGGGAGGGATCCGGGCAGCCCCAGCATTTT
TRBV5-1,-,TRBJ2-7,many,CASSLKPSYEQYF,TGCGCCAGCAGCTTGAAACCCTCCTACGAGCAGTACTTC
TRBV6-1,-,TRBJ1-1,many,CASRTYAQNLNTEAFF,TGTGCCAGCAGGACGTACGCGCAGAACCTGAACACTGAAGCTTTCTTT
TRBV4-3,-,TRBJ2-1,-,CASSQEGAGSSYNEQFF,TGCGCCAGCAGCCAAGAAGGAGCCGGGTCCTCCTACAATGAGCAGTTCTTC
TRBV30,-,TRBJ2-4,few,CAWMTGPNIQYF,TGTGCCTGGATGACAGGTCCGAACATTCAGTACTTC
TRBV2,-,TRBJ1-1,-,CASSPVKGNTEAFF,TGTGCCAGCAGCCCTGTTAAGGGGAACACTGAAGCTTTCTTT
TRBV4-3,-,TRBJ1-1,few,CASSQGGGTAGVTEAFF,TGCGCCAGCAGCCAAGGAGGGGGTACAGCCGGGGTCACTGAAGCTTTCTTT
TRBV6-5,TRBD2,TRBJ2-2,-,CARELTSGRADGELFF,TGTGCCAGGGAGTTAACGAGCGGGAGGGCCGACGGGGAGCTGTTTTTT
TRBV28,TRBD2,TRBJ2-2,many,CASSLIPGGTGELFF,TGTGCCAGCAGTCTCATACCGGGAGGGACCGGGGAGCTGTTTTTT
TRBV4-2,-,TRBJ2-7,few,CASSHGMAGTSYEQYF,TGTGCCAGCAGCCACGGGATGGCGGGAACATCCTACGAGCAGTACTTC
TRBV24-1,-,TRBJ2-3,many,CATSDSQTLTRTDTQYF,TGTGCCACCAGTGACTCCCAAACACTCACCCGCACAGATACGCAGTATTTT